The present T cell receptor (beta chain) was sequenced within a study of T-cell reconstitution after alpha-beta-depleted transplantation in children. Study findings and constraints: A year had passed since transplant, and T-cell counts and diversity by then came mostly from newly produced T cells. Surviving thymic progenitors and recipient T cells were the source of high TCRbeta diversity at day 60 in some patients. The study reportedly traced alpha-beta T cells about two months after transplant to several hundred expanded graft clones.

This clonotype was seen at least ten times. The target antigen is unknown. Preparation of the TCRbeta library was carried out with unique molecular identifiers. TCRdb analysed the PCR reads with MiXCR anew, one entry per CDR3 protein. The table lists fewer than 700,000 distinct CDR3 sequences, more than 20% of them singletons. This TCR derives from a boy younger than two who had a stem cell transplant for acute myeloid leukemia, so the T cells may come from the graft donor. The source material was PBMCs, mostly from graft donor cells, sampled 360 days after TCRalphabeta/CD19-depleted stem cell transplant.

The CDR3 is CSAILAGGPKYEQYF. In DNA, the CDR3 is TGCAGTGCTATACTAGCGGGGGGTCCGAAATACGAGCAGTACTTC. This sequence joins TRBV20-1 and TRBJ2-7, with 12 positions matching TRBD2. The V gene end was trimmed by 4 bases and the J gene end by 4 bases; junction bases not matched to a gene: 8. The V gene's germline CDR1 is DFQATT and CDR2 SNEGSKA (reference sequence). The CDR3 runs to 15 residues.